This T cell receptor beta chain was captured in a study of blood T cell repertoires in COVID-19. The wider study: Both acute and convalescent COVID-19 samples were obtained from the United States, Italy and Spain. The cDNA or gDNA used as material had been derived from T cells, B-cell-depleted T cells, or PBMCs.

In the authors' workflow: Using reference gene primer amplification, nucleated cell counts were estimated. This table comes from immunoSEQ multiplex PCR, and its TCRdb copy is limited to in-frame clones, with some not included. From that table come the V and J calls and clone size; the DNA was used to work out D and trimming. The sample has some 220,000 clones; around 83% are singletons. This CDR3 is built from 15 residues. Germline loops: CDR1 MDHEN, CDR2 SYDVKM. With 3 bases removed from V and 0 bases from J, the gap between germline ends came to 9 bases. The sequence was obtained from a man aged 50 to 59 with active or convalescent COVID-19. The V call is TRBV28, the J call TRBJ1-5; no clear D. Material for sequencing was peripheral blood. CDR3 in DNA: TGTGCCAGCAGTTTCCTGACACGTAGCAATCAGCCCCAGCATTTT. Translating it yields CASSFLTRSNQPQHF.